This T cell receptor (beta chain) came from a study of blood T cell repertoires in COVID-19. Overall study: Italy, Spain and the United States were the sources of the convalescent and acute COVID-19 samples. PBMCs, B-cell-depleted T cells, or T cells provided the cDNA or gDNA that made up the material.

Trimming stripped 4 bases from V and 0 bases from J, with 13 bases between. Per germline, CDR1 SGHRS and CDR2 YFSETQ. The CDR3 is made up of 15 amino acids. In the original analysis: Reference gene primers were amplified, and this amplification served to estimate nucleated cell counts. Clones were read by immunoSEQ multiplex PCR, and TCRdb kept only the in-frame ones, dropping some. The V and J calls and the clone size are those of that table, but D and trimming were determined from the DNA. Among over 100,000 clones listed, 90% to 95% were seen once. J is TRBJ1-2 and V is TRBV5-1; a possible D gene is TRBD1 (6 bases). The sequencing sample was made of peripheral blood. The sequence was obtained from a human donor in a cohort sampled during active COVID-19. The chain's CDR3 is CASSPGDGANYGYTF. CDR3 nucleotide sequence: TGCGCCAGCAGCCCAGGGGACGGAGCTAACTATGGCTACACCTTC.